This T cell receptor (beta chain) was documented in a study of cytomegalovirus exposure and HLA in healthy donors. Germline CDR1 LNHDA, CDR2 SQIVND (reference sequence). This CDR3 has 14 amino acids. V shed 3 bases and J shed 0 bases, with 8 bases lying between them. Assay used: immunoSEQ multiplex PCR; TCRdb lists only in-frame clones, some missing. Of roughly 150,000 clones detected, 88% appear once; the ten largest clones hold 2.5% to 3.5%. The validation cohort, a group of under 150 subjects, included the donors and was separate from the roughly 670-subject first cohort. The specimen was PBMCs. V gene TRBV19 combines with J gene TRBJ1-1; weak D call: TRBD1 (5 bases). This TCR was recovered from a man aged 18 to 29 in good health and CMV-seronegative. This CDR3 reads CASSIQGMNTEAFF. CDR3 DNA: TGTGCCAGTAGTATTCAGGGAATGAACACTGAAGCTTTCTTT.